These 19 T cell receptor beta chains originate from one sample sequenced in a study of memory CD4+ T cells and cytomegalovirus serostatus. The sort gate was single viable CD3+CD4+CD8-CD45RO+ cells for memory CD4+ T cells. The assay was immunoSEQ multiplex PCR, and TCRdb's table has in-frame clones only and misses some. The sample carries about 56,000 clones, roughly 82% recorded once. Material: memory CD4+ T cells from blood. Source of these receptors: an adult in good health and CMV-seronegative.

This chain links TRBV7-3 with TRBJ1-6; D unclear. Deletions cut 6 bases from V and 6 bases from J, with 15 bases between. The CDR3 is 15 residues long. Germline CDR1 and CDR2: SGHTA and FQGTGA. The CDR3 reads CASSPQAGFNSPLHF. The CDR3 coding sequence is TGTGCCAGCAGTCCCCAGGCTGGGTTTAATTCACCCCTCCACTTT.

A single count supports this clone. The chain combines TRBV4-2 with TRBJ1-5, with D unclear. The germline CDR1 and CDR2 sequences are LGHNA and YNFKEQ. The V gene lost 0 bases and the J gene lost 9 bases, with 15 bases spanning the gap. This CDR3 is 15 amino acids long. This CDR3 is CASSQDNDGRRPQHF. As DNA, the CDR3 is TGTGCCAGCAGCCAAGATAACGACGGCCGACGGCCCCAGCATTTT.

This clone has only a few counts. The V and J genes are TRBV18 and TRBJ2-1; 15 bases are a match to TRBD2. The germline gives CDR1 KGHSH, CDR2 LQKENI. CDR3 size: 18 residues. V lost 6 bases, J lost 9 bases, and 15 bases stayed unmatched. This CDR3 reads CASSRALRTSGGAGEQFF. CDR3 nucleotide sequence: TGTGCCAGCTCCCGAGCATTAAGGACTAGCGGGGGGGCCGGTGAGCAGTTCTTC.

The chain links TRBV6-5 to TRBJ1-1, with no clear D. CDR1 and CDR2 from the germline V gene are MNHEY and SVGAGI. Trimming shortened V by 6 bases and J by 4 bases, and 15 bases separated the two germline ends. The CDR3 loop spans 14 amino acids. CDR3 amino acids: CASSQINRGTEAFF. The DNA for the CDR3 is TGTGCCAGCAGCCAGATCAACAGAGGCACTGAAGCTTTCTTT.

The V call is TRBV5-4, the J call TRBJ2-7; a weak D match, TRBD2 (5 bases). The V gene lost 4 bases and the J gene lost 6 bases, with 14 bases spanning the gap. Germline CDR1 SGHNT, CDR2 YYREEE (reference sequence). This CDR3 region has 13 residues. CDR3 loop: CASSLQRRSEQYF. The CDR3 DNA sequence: TGTGCCAGCAGCCTGCAGCGGAGGTCCGAGCAGTACTTC.

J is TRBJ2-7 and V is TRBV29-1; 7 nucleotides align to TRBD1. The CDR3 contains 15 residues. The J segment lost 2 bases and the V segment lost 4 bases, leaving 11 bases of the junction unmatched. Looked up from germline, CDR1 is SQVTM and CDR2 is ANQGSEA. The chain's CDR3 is CSVAGGPGIPYEQYF. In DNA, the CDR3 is TGCAGCGTTGCAGGGGGACCGGGTATTCCCTACGAGCAGTACTTC.

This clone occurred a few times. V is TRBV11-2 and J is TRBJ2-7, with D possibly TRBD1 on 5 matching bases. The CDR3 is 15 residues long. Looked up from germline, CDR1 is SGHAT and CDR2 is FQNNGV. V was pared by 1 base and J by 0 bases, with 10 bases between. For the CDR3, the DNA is TGTGCCAGCAGCTTAGCAGGGTACCCCTCCTACGAGCAGTACTTC. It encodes CASSLAGYPSYEQYF.

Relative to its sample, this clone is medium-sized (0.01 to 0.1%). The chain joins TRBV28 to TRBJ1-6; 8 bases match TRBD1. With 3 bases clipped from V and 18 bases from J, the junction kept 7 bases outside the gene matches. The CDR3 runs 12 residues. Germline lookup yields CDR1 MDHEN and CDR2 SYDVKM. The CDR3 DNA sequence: TGTGCCAGCAGTTTCAAAGGACAGGGTTCCCACTTT. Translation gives CASSFKGQGSHF.

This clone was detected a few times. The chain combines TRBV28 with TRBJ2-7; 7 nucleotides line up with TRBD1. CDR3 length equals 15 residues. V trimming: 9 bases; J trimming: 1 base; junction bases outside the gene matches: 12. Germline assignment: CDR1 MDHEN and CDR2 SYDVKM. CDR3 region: CASLGDRVLSYEQYF. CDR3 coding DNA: TGTGCCAGTCTCGGGGACAGAGTTCTGTCCTACGAGCAGTACTTC.

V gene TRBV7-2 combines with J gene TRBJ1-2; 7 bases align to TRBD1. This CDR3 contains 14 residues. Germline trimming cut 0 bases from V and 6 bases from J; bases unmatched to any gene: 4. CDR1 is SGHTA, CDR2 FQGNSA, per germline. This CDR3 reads CASSLAGQRDGYTF. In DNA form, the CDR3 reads TGTGCCAGCAGCTTAGCGGGACAGAGGGATGGCTACACCTTC.

The CDR3 region is CASSSGTAMNTEAFF. DNA for the CDR3: TGTGCCAGTAGTTCGGGGACGGCCATGAACACTGAAGCTTTCTTT. The chain links TRBV19 to TRBJ1-1; tentatively, D is TRBD1 (5 bases). V lost 5 bases and J lost 0, with 13 bases in between. The CDR3 contains 15 residues. Germline-derived CDR1 and CDR2 are LNHDA and SQIVND (reference sequence).

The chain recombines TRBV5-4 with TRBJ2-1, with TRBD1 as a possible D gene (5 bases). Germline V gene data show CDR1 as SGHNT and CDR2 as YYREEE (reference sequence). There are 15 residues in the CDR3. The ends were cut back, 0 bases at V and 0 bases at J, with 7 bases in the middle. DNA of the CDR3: TGTGCCAGCAGCTTGGGACAGAGCTCCTACAATGAGCAGTTCTTC. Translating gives CASSLGQSSYNEQFF.

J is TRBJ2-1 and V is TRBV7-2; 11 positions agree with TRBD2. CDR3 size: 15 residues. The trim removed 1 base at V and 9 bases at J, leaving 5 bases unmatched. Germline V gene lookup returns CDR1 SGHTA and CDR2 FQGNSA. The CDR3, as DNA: TGTGCCAGCAGCTTAGTTTACCTAGCGGGGGGTGAGCAGTTCTTC. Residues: CASSLVYLAGGEQFF.

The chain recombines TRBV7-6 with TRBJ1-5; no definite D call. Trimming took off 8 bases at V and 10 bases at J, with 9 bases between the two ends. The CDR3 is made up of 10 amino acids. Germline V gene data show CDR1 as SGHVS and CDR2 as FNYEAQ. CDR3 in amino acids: CASRRQPQHF. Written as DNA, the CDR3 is TGTGCCAGCCGCCGCCAACCCCAGCATTTT.

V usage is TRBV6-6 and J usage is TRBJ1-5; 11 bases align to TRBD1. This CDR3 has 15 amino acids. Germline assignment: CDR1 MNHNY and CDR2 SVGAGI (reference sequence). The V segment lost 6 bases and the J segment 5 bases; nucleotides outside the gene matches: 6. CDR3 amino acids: CASRPDRGRDQPQHF. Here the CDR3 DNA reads TGTGCCAGCAGGCCGGACAGGGGGCGCGATCAGCCCCAGCATTTT.

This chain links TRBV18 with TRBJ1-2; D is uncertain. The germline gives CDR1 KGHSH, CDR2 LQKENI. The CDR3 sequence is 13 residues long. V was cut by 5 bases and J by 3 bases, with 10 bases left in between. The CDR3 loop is CASSVGVDYGYTF. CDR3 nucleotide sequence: TGTGCCAGCTCAGTGGGTGTAGACTATGGCTACACCTTC.

The CDR3 region has the DNA TGTGCCAGCAGCCCAGGGGCCTACGAGCAGTACTTC. It specifies CASSPGAYEQYF. This chain links TRBV9 with TRBJ2-7, with D perhaps TRBD1 (6 bases). CDR1 and CDR2 (germline): SGDLS, YYNGEE. The CDR3 is 12 amino acids. V shed 4 bases and J shed 2 bases, with 7 bases lying between them.

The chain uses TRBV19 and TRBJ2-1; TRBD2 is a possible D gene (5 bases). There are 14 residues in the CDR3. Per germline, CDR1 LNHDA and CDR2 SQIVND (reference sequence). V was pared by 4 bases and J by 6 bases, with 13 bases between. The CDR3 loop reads CASSKGAETNEQFF. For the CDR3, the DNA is TGTGCCAGTAGTAAAGGAGCGGAAACCAATGAGCAGTTCTTC.

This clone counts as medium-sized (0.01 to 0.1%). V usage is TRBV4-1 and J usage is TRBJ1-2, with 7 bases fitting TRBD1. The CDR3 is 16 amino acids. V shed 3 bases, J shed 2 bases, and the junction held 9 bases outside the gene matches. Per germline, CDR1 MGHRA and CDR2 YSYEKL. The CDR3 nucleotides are TGCGCCAGCAGCCAGGCCGGGACAGCTTCGAACTATGGCTACACCTTC. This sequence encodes CASSQAGTASNYGYTF.